This T cell receptor (beta chain) comes out of a study of blood T cell repertoires in COVID-19. Study-wide background: The analysed material was cDNA or gDNA that came from T cells, B-cell-depleted T cells, or PBMCs.

This clone came up once. TCRdb's table, derived via immunoSEQ multiplex PCR, lists solely in-frame clones and lacks some. Among a few hundred thousand clones listed, about 88% were seen once. V was trimmed by 2 bases and J by 4 bases, leaving 16 bases between them. The V gene's germline CDR1 is SGHTA and CDR2 FQGNSA. The CDR3 covers 16 residues. The TCR comes from a man younger than 30 with active or convalescent COVID-19. The V and J genes are TRBV7-2 and TRBJ2-3; a weak D match, TRBD1 (5 bases). Source material: peripheral blood. The CDR3: CASSLKPTEIADTQYF. CDR3 sequence (DNA): TGTGCCAGCAGCTTAAAACCGACAGAGATCGCAGATACGCAGTATTTT.